The present T cell receptor (beta chain) was sequenced within a study of post-analysis software for immune sequencing data. The overall study: Relapsing-remitting, secondary progressive and progressive-relapsing forms made up the multiple sclerosis disease courses. Findings and caveats of the study: Samples from one preparation batch, clustered by F measure, grouped strongly together. About 5 TRBV segments occurring more often in patients than controls included TRBV5-6, TRBV5-1 and TRBV20-1. Comparison with controls showed significantly lower normalized Chao1 diversity in multiple sclerosis patients.

TCR beta cDNA libraries included unique molecular identifiers. TCRdb itself ran the PCR reads through MiXCR, one entry per CDR3 protein. This sample yields about 200,000 distinct CDR3 sequences, of which 29% are seen a single time; approximately 3.6% belongs to the top ten. This clonotype came up a few times. Its antigen is not known. Germline V gives CDR1 SGHRS, CDR2 YFSETQ. The CDR3 is 15 amino acids. V was clipped by 0 bases and J by 2 bases, with 9 bases between them. This clonotype was sampled from a girl aged 2-17 years with multiple sclerosis. The sample consisted of blood. The chain uses TRBV5-1 and TRBJ2-1; no clear D. The CDR3 sequence is CASSLGRGAYNEQFF. Written as DNA, the CDR3 is TGCGCCAGCAGCTTGGGCCGCGGAGCCTACAATGAGCAGTTCTTC.